Listed here are 20 T cell receptor beta chains from one sample, sequenced in a study of control samples from healthy donors and cancer patients. The method was immunoSEQ multiplex PCR; TCRdb's version includes in-frame clones alone and lacks a portion of them. The sample lists more than 100,000 clones, approximately 89% occurring once. The sequenced sample was blood. The receptor source for this set is a man in his forties in good health.

The chain employs TRBV7-2 and TRBJ1-5, with 8 bases matching TRBD1. This CDR3 region has 15 residues. CDR1 and CDR2 from the germline V gene are SGHTA and FQGNSA. V shed 4 bases and J 4 bases; nucleotides not matched to a gene: 6. The DNA of the CDR3 is TGTGCCAGCAGCTCCGGACAGGGTGGAAATCAGCCCCAGCATTTT. Protein: CASSSGQGGNQPQHF.

The chain carries TRBV11-3 and TRBJ2-5, with D perhaps TRBD1 or TRBD2 (5 bases each). This CDR3 has 17 amino acids. V lost 5 bases to trimming and J lost 5 bases, with 24 bases between them. The germline V gene encodes CDR1 SGHNT and CDR2 YENEEA. CDR3 coding DNA: TGTGCCAGCAGCCAAGCTTCAGAGGGGCCCATACCGGAGACCCAGTACTTC. The encoded protein is CASSQASEGPIPETQYF.

This clone was seen a single time. The chain has TRBV3-1 (or the pseudogene TRBV3-2) and TRBJ1-2; 8 positions agree with TRBD1. CDR1 and CDR2 from the germline V gene are LGHDT and YNNKEL (reference sequence). V was pared by 3 bases and J by 7 bases, with 13 bases of the junction left unmatched. This CDR3 region has 16 residues. DNA for the CDR3: TGTGCCAGCAGCCAGGACGACAGGGGAAGGTCCTCTGGCTACACCTTC. Amino acid sequence: CASSQDDRGRSSGYTF.

This clone came up many times. The chain employs TRBV13 and TRBJ2-2; a possible D gene is TRBD2 (6 bases). Germline loops: CDR1 PRHDT, CDR2 FYEKMQ (reference sequence). The germline V and J ends were trimmed by 6 bases and 4 bases, with 12 bases remaining between them. The CDR3 runs 14 residues. In nucleotides, the CDR3 is TGTGCCAGCAGTGGGGACTCACCCACCGGGGAGCTGTTTTTT. It is translated as CASSGDSPTGELFF.

This sequence joins TRBV18 and TRBJ1-5; 8 nucleotides agree with TRBD1. CDR1 and CDR2 (germline): KGHSH, LQKENI. The V and J ends lost 3 bases and 6 bases, in that order; junction bases with no gene match: 4. The CDR3 contains 14 residues. The CDR3 protein is CASSPDRVGQPQHF. In DNA, the CDR3 is TGTGCCAGCTCACCGGACAGGGTCGGTCAGCCCCAGCATTTT.

In this sample, this clone turned up a few times. This chain joins TRBV2 and TRBJ2-7; 9 bases fit TRBD1. V lost 5 bases and J lost 5; bases outside the gene matches: 7. CDR3 size: 14 residues. Per the germline V gene, CDR1 is SNHLY and CDR2 is FYNNEI. CDR3 loop: CASSYPGTGNEQYF. In DNA, the CDR3 is TGTGCCAGCAGTTACCCCGGGACAGGGAACGAGCAGTACTTC. The full variable domain, its missing parts supplied by reference TRBV2 and TRBJ2-7, is EPEVTQTPSHQVTQMGQEVILRCVPISNHLYFYWYRQILGQKVEFLVSFYNNEISEKSEIFDDQFSVERPDGSNFTLKIRSTKLEDSAMYFCASSYPGTGNEQYFGPGTRLTVT.

This chain links TRBV1 with TRBJ2-1; TRBD2, as called in the table, went unchecked against the DNA. TRBV1 is tagged as a pseudogene. The CDR3 has 16 residues. The CDR3 is CTSSQDLGGGANEQFF. The CDR3 DNA follows: TGCACCAGCAGCCAAGATCTGGGCGGGGGGGCCAATGAGCAGTTCTTC.

The chain links TRBV13 to TRBJ1-2; D may be TRBD1 (6 bases). The CDR3 sequence is 13 residues long. Looked up from germline, CDR1 is PRHDT and CDR2 is FYEKMQ (reference sequence). Trimming left V 4 bases short and J 3 bases short, with 9 bases between. The CDR3 region is CASSSGGHYGYTF. The DNA of the CDR3 is TGTGCCAGCAGCTCTGGGGGGCACTATGGCTACACCTTC.

The rearrangement uses TRBV19 and TRBJ1-5, with D unclear. In germline, CDR1 is LNHDA, CDR2 SQIVND (reference sequence). This CDR3 is built from 16 residues. Trimming removed 5 bases from V and 1 base from J, with 15 bases in between. The CDR3 spells CASSLPTGLSNQPQHF. The CDR3 coding sequence is TGTGCCAGTAGTCTCCCGACCGGGTTGAGCAATCAGCCCCAGCATTTT.

This clone appeared a single time. This sequence joins TRBV10-3 and TRBJ1-2; unclear D gene. This CDR3 is built from 16 residues. Germline V gives CDR1 ENHRY, CDR2 SYGVKD. Trimming shortened V by 6 bases and J by 2 bases, and 19 bases separated the two germline ends. The CDR3 region is CAIRYHSGQRNYGYTF. CDR3 DNA sequence: TGTGCCATCAGATACCATTCGGGCCAAAGAAACTATGGCTACACCTTC.

V is TRBV6-2 or TRBV6-3 and J is TRBJ1-1, with D perhaps matching TRBD1 (5 bases). The CDR3 covers 13 residues. The V end lost 0 bases, the J end lost 12 bases, and 14 bases lay between the germline ends. CDR1 MNHEY and CDR2 SVGEGT come from the germline V gene. The CDR3 nucleotides read TGTGCCAGCAGTTACTCGTATGGGGGATCGTCTTTCTTT. It yields the protein CASSYSYGGSSFF.

This clone has a single count. This rearrangement joins TRBV9 to TRBJ1-6; D call uncertain. The V end was cut by 4 bases, the J end by 0 bases, with 14 bases between. CDR3 size: 17 residues. Germline CDR1 reads SGDLS; CDR2 reads YYNGEE. Here the CDR3 reads CASSPRGSHSYNSPLHF. In nucleotides, the CDR3 is TGTGCCAGCAGCCCTCGAGGGTCACACTCCTATAATTCACCCCTCCACTTT.

This chain's CDR3 is CSVDKEIYNEQFF. The CDR3 DNA sequence: TGCAGCGTTGATAAGGAGATATACAATGAGCAGTTCTTC. The V and J genes are TRBV29-1 and TRBJ2-1; D ambiguous. The V gene lost 3 bases and the J gene lost 4 bases, with 10 bases spanning the gap. The CDR3 extends over 13 amino acids. The germline CDR1 and CDR2 sequences are SQVTM and ANQGSEA.

This clone was observed a single time. The V and J genes are TRBV30 and TRBJ1-2; 8 bases line up with TRBD1. CDR3 length: 16 amino acids. J gave up 6 bases and V 4 bases, and 16 bases lay outside the gene matches. CDR1 and CDR2 (germline): GTSNPN, SVGIG (reference sequence). The CDR3 spells CAWNIGTGARTHGYTF. The CDR3 DNA follows: TGTGCCTGGAATATCGGGACAGGAGCCCGAACCCATGGCTACACCTTC.

The chain carries TRBV12-5 and TRBJ1-1; D unresolved. The V end lost 7 bases, the J end lost 12 bases, and 12 bases lay between the germline ends. Per germline, CDR1 LGHNT and CDR2 FRNRAP. The CDR3 extends over 10 amino acids. The CDR3 spells CASALYGPFF. CDR3 nucleotide sequence: TGTGCTAGTGCCTTGTATGGGCCTTTCTTT.

The J gene is TRBJ2-1, the V gene TRBV3-1 (or the pseudogene TRBV3-2); tentatively, D is TRBD2 (7 bases). Germline V gives CDR1 LGHDT, CDR2 YNNKEL (reference sequence). Between the trimmed V and J ends, which lost 4 bases and 1 base, there was a span of 14 bases. CDR3 size: 16 residues. In nucleotides, the CDR3 is TGTGCCAGCAGCCTAAAGGGGGGGGGATCCTACAATGAGCAGTTCTTC. This encodes CASSLKGGGSYNEQFF.

The chain carries TRBV18 and TRBJ1-1, with D perhaps TRBD1 (5 bases). V was shortened by 7 bases and J by 1 base, with 13 bases between the two germline ends. CDR3 length: 14 amino acids. Germline V gene data show CDR1 as KGHSH and CDR2 as LQKENI. CDR3 region: CASLTWDRNTEAFF. DNA for the CDR3: TGTGCCAGCTTAACGTGGGACCGGAACACTGAAGCTTTCTTT.

V is TRBV6-5 and J is TRBJ1-2, with TRBD1 identical over 7 bases. This CDR3 has 15 residues. Trimming cost V 7 bases and J 2 bases; bases outside gene matches: 10. From germline, CDR1 is MNHEY and CDR2 SVGAGI. CDR3 bases: TGTGCCAGCACCCCCTTCCGGGACAGCAACTATGGCTACACCTTC. This encodes CASTPFRDSNYGYTF.

The chain has TRBV3-1 (or the pseudogene TRBV3-2) and TRBJ2-1; 7 bases align to TRBD2. Germline assignment: CDR1 LGHDT and CDR2 YNNKEL (reference sequence). J gave up 5 bases and V 4 bases, and 11 bases lay outside the gene matches. This CDR3 contains 16 residues. This CDR3 reads CASSLLWGGTDNEQFF. CDR3 coding DNA: TGTGCCAGCAGCCTCCTATGGGGGGGGACGGACAATGAGCAGTTCTTC.

The gene calls are TRBV19 and TRBJ1-2; D ambiguous. V was shortened by 4 bases and J by 8 bases, with 8 bases between the two germline ends. In germline, CDR1 is LNHDA, CDR2 SQIVND (reference sequence). CDR3 length: 11 residues. CDR3 in amino acids: CASSTLRGYTF. The CDR3 coding sequence is TGTGCCAGTAGTACCCTACGAGGCTACACCTTC.